A single sample gave rise to the 24 T cell receptor beta chains below, sequenced in a study of CD4 T cells in relation to SARS-CoV-2 and coronaviruses. The unexposed donors gave CD4+ T cells in about 2011-2019, prior to COVID-19. The cells were cultured for about 10 days before CD4+ T cells were isolated. These receptors lack a known antigen. TCRdb keeps only in-frame clones here, not all; method: immunoSEQ multiplex PCR. The sample records under 20,000 clones, approximately 80% being singletons. Sequencing input: CD4+ T cells from PBMCs, cultured in vitro. These receptors were obtained from a human donor in good health.

The chain recombines TRBV5-4 with TRBJ2-3; the D is unclear. This CDR3 has 11 residues. The V gene lost 2 bases and the J gene lost 7 bases, with 5 bases spanning the gap. Looked up from germline, CDR1 is SGHNT and CDR2 is YYREEE (reference sequence). CDR3 nucleotides: TGTGCCAGCAGCTTAGGAAATACGCAGTATTTT. Encoded protein: CASSLGNTQYF. Full variable domain (rest looked up from reference TRBV5-4 and TRBJ2-3): ETGVTQSPTHLIKTRGQQVTLRCSSQSGHNTVSWYQQALGQGPQFIFQYYREEENGRGNFPPRFSGLQFPNYSSELNVNALELDDSALYLCASSLGNTQYFGPGTRLTVL.

V is TRBV19 and J is TRBJ2-5, with D hard to call. There are 13 residues in the CDR3. The germline V and J ends were trimmed by 4 bases and 4 bases, with 10 bases remaining between them. CDR1 is LNHDA, CDR2 SQIVND, per germline (reference sequence). CDR3 DNA: TGTGCCAGTAGTAAACAGTTAGTAGAGACCCAGTACTTC. The encoded protein is CASSKQLVETQYF.

CDR3 coding DNA: TGTGCCAGCAGCGGATGGACAGGGAACAGTGAAAAACTGTTTTTT. This encodes CASSGWTGNSEKLFF. This chain links TRBV3-1 (or the pseudogene TRBV3-2) with TRBJ1-4; 8 bases are a match to TRBD1. Germline CDR1 reads LGHDT; CDR2 reads YNNKEL (reference sequence). The CDR3 runs to 15 residues. J gave up 7 bases and V 5 bases, and 9 bases lay outside the gene matches.

J is TRBJ1-2 and V is TRBV27; TRBD1 is a possible D gene (5 bases). The germline CDR1 and CDR2 sequences are MNHEY and SMNVEV (reference sequence). This CDR3 is built from 14 residues. The V end was cut by 6 bases, the J end by 2 bases, with 13 bases between. Here the CDR3 reads CASRRGLLNYGYTF. The CDR3 region has the DNA TGTGCCAGCAGGAGGGGACTACTAAACTATGGCTACACCTTC.

The table lists this clone with a count of one. The V call is TRBV5-6, the J call TRBJ1-1; D is possibly TRBD1 (5 bases). V lost 5 bases and J 9 bases, leaving 14 bases between the germline ends. The CDR3 length is 12 residues. The germline V gene encodes CDR1 SGHDT and CDR2 YYEEEE. The CDR3 reads CASRTGTSKAFF. CDR3 bases: TGTGCCAGCAGAACCGGGACGTCTAAAGCTTTCTTT.

This clone was seen only a few times. V and J are TRBV7-3 and TRBJ1-1; D gene unclear. The V end lost 0 bases, the J end lost 1 base, and 3 bases lay between the germline ends. In germline, CDR1 is SGHTA, CDR2 FQGTGA. The CDR3 extends over 13 amino acids. The CDR3 reads CASSLTPNTEAFF. The CDR3 DNA is TGTGCCAGCAGCTTAACACCGAACACTGAAGCTTTCTTT. Looking up the rest from reference TRBV7-3 and TRBJ1-1 gives the full variable domain: GAGVSQTPSNKVTEKGKYVELRCDPISGHTALYWYRQSLGQGPEFLIYFQGTGAADDSGLPNDRFFAVRPEGSVSTLKIQRTERGDSAVYLCASSLTPNTEAFFGQGTRLTVV.

The V and J genes are TRBV5-6 and TRBJ1-2; D is possibly TRBD1 (6 bases). Between the trimmed V and J ends, which lost 1 base and 7 bases, there was a span of 14 bases. CDR1 is SGHDT and CDR2 is YYEEEE in the germline V gene. This CDR3 comprises 14 residues. The CDR3 nucleotides are TGTGCCAGCAGCTTGCCCCCCGGGGGGCCTGGCTACACCTTC. This sequence encodes CASSLPPGGPGYTF. The whole variable domain, filled in from reference TRBV5-6 and TRBJ1-2, reads DAGVTQSPTHLIKTRGQQVTLRCSPKSGHDTVSWYQQALGQGPQFIFQYYEEEERQRGNFPDRFSGHQFPNYSSELNVNALLLGDSALYLCASSLPPGGPGYTFGSGTRLTVV.

The chain couples TRBV24-1 to TRBJ2-7; 10 nucleotides match TRBD2. Germline values: CDR1 KGHDR, CDR2 SFDVKD. The CDR3 contains 19 residues. The V and J ends lost 5 bases and 5 bases, in that order; junction bases with no gene match: 20. The CDR3 loop reads CATSVGRRGEAGGPDEQYF. The CDR3 nucleotides read TGTGCCACCAGTGTGGGTCGGAGAGGGGAAGCGGGAGGGCCAGACGAGCAGTACTTC.

CDR3 nucleotide sequence: TGTGCCAGTAGTATGTTCTCTAGCGGGAGCTCCGGGTATGAGCAGTTCTTC. Amino acid sequence: CASSMFSSGSSGYEQFF. The rearrangement links TRBV19 to TRBJ2-1; 10 positions match TRBD2. This CDR3 has 17 residues. Germline CDR1 LNHDA, CDR2 SQIVND (reference sequence). V was clipped by 3 bases and J by 8 bases; unmatched bases: 13.

The J gene is TRBJ2-5, the V gene TRBV20-1, with D hard to call. Trimming pared 6 bases from V and 3 bases from J, leaving 8 bases between. CDR1 and CDR2 from the germline V gene are DFQATT and SNEGSKA (reference sequence). The CDR3 is made up of 11 amino acids. The CDR3 DNA is TGCAGTGCAGGGTTCGAAGAGACCCAGTACTTC. Amino acid sequence: CSAGFEETQYF.

V is TRBV5-1 and J is TRBJ2-7; TRBD2 matches at 8 bases. CDR1 and CDR2 (germline): SGHRS, YFSETQ. The CDR3 totals 15 residues. The V gene end was trimmed by 0 bases and the J gene end by 5 bases; junction bases not matched to a gene: 7. CDR3 amino acids: CASSLVSLAGDEQYF. The CDR3 bases are TGCGCCAGCAGCTTGGTGAGCCTAGCGGGCGACGAGCAGTACTTC.

This clone is medium-sized within its sample. The rearrangement joins TRBV25-1 to TRBJ2-6, with 7 bases lining up with TRBD1. CDR1 is MGHDK and CDR2 is SYGVNS in the germline V gene. The CDR3 runs to 16 residues. J was trimmed by 0 bases and V by 4 bases; bases with no gene match: 3. In DNA form, the CDR3 reads TGTGCCAGCAGTGCCACAGGGGACTCTGGGGCCAACGTCCTGACTTTC. This sequence encodes CASSATGDSGANVLTF.

The J gene is TRBJ2-1, the V gene TRBV3-1 (or the pseudogene TRBV3-2); possible D gene TRBD1, 6 bases. Trimming pared 2 bases from V and 4 bases from J, leaving 12 bases between. Per germline, CDR1 LGHDT and CDR2 YNNKEL (reference sequence). The CDR3 loop spans 15 amino acids. CDR3 sequence: CASSQRDKIYNEQFF. CDR3 coding DNA: TGTGCCAGCAGCCAAAGGGACAAGATATACAATGAGCAGTTCTTC.

V is TRBV5-1 and J is TRBJ1-1; tentatively, D is TRBD1 (5 bases). CDR1 SGHRS and CDR2 YFSETQ come from the germline V gene. The length of the CDR3 is 16 residues. Deletions cut 1 base from V and 2 bases from J, with 15 bases between. Written as DNA, the CDR3 is TGCGCCAGCAGCTTGAACCAGGGCGGGGGAAACACTGAAGCTTTCTTT. This encodes CASSLNQGGGNTEAFF.

This clone was seen more than once but under ten times. The chain carries TRBV7-3 and TRBJ2-3; D is unclear. CDR1 and CDR2 from the germline V gene are SGHTA and FQGTGA. The V gene lost 3 bases and the J gene lost 5 bases, with 9 bases spanning the gap. This CDR3 is 13 amino acids long. The CDR3 protein is CASSFGEGDTQYF. As DNA, the CDR3 is TGTGCCAGCAGCTTCGGCGAAGGAGATACGCAGTATTTT.

The chain couples TRBV2 to TRBJ1-5; D remains unclear. Germline CDR1 and CDR2: SNHLY and FYNNEI. The CDR3 loop spans 17 amino acids. The germline V and J ends were trimmed by 0 bases and 1 base, with 13 bases remaining between them. The CDR3 protein is CASSEAPVYTSNQPQHF. For the CDR3, the DNA is TGTGCCAGCAGTGAAGCGCCAGTTTATACGAGCAATCAGCCCCAGCATTTT.

This chain links TRBV2 with TRBJ2-6; 10 nucleotides align to TRBD1. V dropped 6 bases and J dropped 0; count of bases not matched to a gene: 11. The CDR3 contains 19 residues. Germline V CDR1 and CDR2: SNHLY, FYNNEI. The CDR3 is CASSATGTGANSGANVLTF. The CDR3 coding sequence is TGTGCCAGCAGCGCTACCGGGACAGGGGCAAACTCTGGGGCCAACGTCCTGACTTTC.

This clone has only a few counts. V is TRBV5-4 and J is TRBJ2-3, with a weak D call TRBD2 (6 bases). The CDR3 length is 15 residues. V was pared by 0 bases and J by 2 bases, with 10 bases between. Germline CDR1 is SGHNT and CDR2 is YYREEE (reference sequence). CDR3 region: CASSLAAGYTDTQYF. For the CDR3, the DNA is TGTGCCAGCAGCTTGGCGGCGGGATACACAGATACGCAGTATTTT. The variable domain in full, with the rest retrieved from reference TRBV5-4 and TRBJ2-3, is ETGVTQSPTHLIKTRGQQVTLRCSSQSGHNTVSWYQQALGQGPQFIFQYYREEENGRGNFPPRFSGLQFPNYSSELNVNALELDDSALYLCASSLAAGYTDTQYFGPGTRLTVL.

The V and J genes are TRBV2 and TRBJ2-2, with TRBD1 as a possible D gene (6 bases). The CDR3 runs to 13 residues. Germline V gene lookup returns CDR1 SNHLY and CDR2 FYNNEI. The V end lost 4 bases, the J end lost 4 bases, and 7 bases lay between the germline ends. The CDR3 spells CASSVQGTGELFF. DNA for the CDR3: TGTGCCAGCAGTGTACAGGGCACCGGGGAGCTGTTTTTT.

This clone showed up just once. The chain links TRBV2 to TRBJ1-5; the D is unclear. From germline, CDR1 is SNHLY and CDR2 FYNNEI. Trimming took 2 bases from V and 4 from J, leaving 12 bases between them. There are 15 residues in the CDR3. CDR3 nucleotides: TGTGCCAGCAGTGAACTCCAGACAACTAATCAGCCCCAGCATTTT. Amino acid sequence: CASSELQTTNQPQHF.

The chain carries TRBV7-6 and TRBJ1-2; the D is unclear. The CDR3 is 13 residues long. The germline CDR1 and CDR2 sequences are SGHVS and FNYEAQ. The V end was cut by 1 base, the J end by 8 bases, with 11 bases between. The CDR3 protein is CASSLVERGGYTF. The CDR3 bases are TGTGCCAGCAGCTTAGTAGAGCGGGGAGGCTACACCTTC.

The chain links TRBV7-2 to TRBJ1-5; no clear D. Germline-derived CDR1 and CDR2 are SGHTA and FQGNSA. V was trimmed by 5 bases and J by 6 bases, leaving 11 bases between them. The CDR3 totals 13 residues. The CDR3: CASSPQAGQPQHF. DNA of the CDR3: TGTGCCAGCAGCCCTCAGGCGGGTCAGCCCCAGCATTTT.

The chain joins TRBV9 to TRBJ2-1; D remains unclear. The CDR3 has 16 amino acids. CDR1 SGDLS and CDR2 YYNGEE come from the germline V gene. Trimming removed 4 bases at V and 0 bases at J, with 14 bases between. Here the CDR3 DNA reads TGTGCCAGCAGCCTGCTTGGAGTCCTCTCCTACAATGAGCAGTTCTTC. It specifies CASSLLGVLSYNEQFF.

This chain connects TRBV5-1 to TRBJ2-7; 7 bases map to TRBD1. CDR1 and CDR2 from the germline V gene are SGHRS and YFSETQ. Trimming cost V 0 bases and J 2 bases; bases outside gene matches: 2. The CDR3 has 14 amino acids. CDR3 bases: TGCGCCAGCAGCTTGGACAGGGGAGCCTACGAGCAGTACTTC. Translating it yields CASSLDRGAYEQYF.